The text below deals with one T cell receptor (beta chain). The sample belongs to a study of blood T cell repertoires in COVID-19. Study overall: T cells, B-cell-depleted T cells, or PBMCs provided the cDNA or gDNA that served as material.

V shed 1 base and J shed 4 bases, with 13 bases lying between them. The CDR3 totals 15 residues. Per germline, CDR1 SGHTA and CDR2 FQGNSA. Per the study methods: Nucleated cell counts were estimated from reference gene primer amplification. Sequencing was performed with immunoSEQ multiplex PCR; in TCRdb, only in-frame clones are kept and a portion is missing. The V and J calls and the clone size are those of that table, but D and trimming were determined from the DNA. The sample holds almost 250,000 clones, around 86% seen once. V usage is TRBV7-2 and J usage is TRBJ1-2, with D uncertain. This TCR derives from a woman aged 55 to 70 who had recovered from COVID-19. What was sequenced was peripheral blood. This CDR3 is CASSLVVSVVYGYTF. The CDR3 bases are TGTGCCAGCAGCTTAGTGGTCAGTGTCGTCTATGGCTACACCTTC.